This record covers a single TCR beta chain. Its antigen is not identified. The sample comes from a study of OX40 agonist ivuxolimab in advanced cancers. Looking at the study overall: Males comprised approximately 84% of the group, whose mean age was roughly 64 years (range roughly 20 to 85). Broader study findings: By week 6 at 0.1 to 3.0 mg/kg, blood CD4+ and CD8+ T cells had expanded clonally.

TCRdb's copy holds only in-frame clones and misses some; the assay was immunoSEQ multiplex PCR. Of tens of thousands of clones listed, 85% are singletons. This CDR3 spans 15 amino acids. V was pared by 2 bases and J by 2 bases, with 13 bases between. In germline, CDR1 is SGHAT, CDR2 FQNNGV. The genes are TRBV11-2 and TRBJ2-7, with D unclear. The receptor was derived from an adult with an advanced solid tumor such as melanoma, head and neck, liver or kidney cancer. Sequenced here: CD4+ or CD8+ T cells sorted from blood, sampled in a trial of the OX40 agonist ivuxolimab. This CDR3 is CASSLWVAKPYEQYF. CDR3 DNA: TGTGCCAGCAGCTTATGGGTGGCCAAACCCTACGAGCAGTACTTC.